This TCR beta chain was identified in a study of blood T cell repertoires in COVID-19. Study summary: The origin of the acute and convalescent COVID-19 samples was the United States, Italy and Spain.

Cohorts were determined from participant-reported clinical history. Cohort 3 donors were reported recovered after two negative PCRs, clearance, or symptom resolution. CDR1 and CDR2 (germline): LNHNV, YYDKDF (reference sequence). This CDR3 has 15 residues. V was pared by 1 base and J by 2 bases, with 9 bases between. Source study methods: Reference gene primer amplification yielded estimated nucleated cell counts. Here immunoSEQ multiplex PCR was the method, and the copy in TCRdb shows in-frame clones only, minus some. The V and J calls and clone size come from that table; D and trimming were worked out from the DNA. The sample holds about 100,000 clones, about 86% seen once.

Sequencing was done on a sample of PBMCs or T cells enriched from blood (not recorded which). This receptor was obtained from a woman in her forties or fifties who had recovered from COVID-19. The V call is TRBV15, the J call TRBJ2-1; D is perhaps TRBD2 (5 bases). The CDR3 reads CATSRGSGTYNEQFF. CDR3 sequence (DNA): TGTGCCACCAGCAGAGGCAGCGGAACCTACAATGAGCAGTTCTTC. Full variable domain (rest looked up from reference TRBV15 and TRBJ2-1): DAMVIQNPRYQVTQFGKPVTLSCSQTLNHNVMYWYQQKSSQAPKLLFHYYDKDFNNEADTPDNFQSRRPNTSFCFLDIRSPGLGDTAMYLCATSRGSGTYNEQFFGPGTRLTVL.